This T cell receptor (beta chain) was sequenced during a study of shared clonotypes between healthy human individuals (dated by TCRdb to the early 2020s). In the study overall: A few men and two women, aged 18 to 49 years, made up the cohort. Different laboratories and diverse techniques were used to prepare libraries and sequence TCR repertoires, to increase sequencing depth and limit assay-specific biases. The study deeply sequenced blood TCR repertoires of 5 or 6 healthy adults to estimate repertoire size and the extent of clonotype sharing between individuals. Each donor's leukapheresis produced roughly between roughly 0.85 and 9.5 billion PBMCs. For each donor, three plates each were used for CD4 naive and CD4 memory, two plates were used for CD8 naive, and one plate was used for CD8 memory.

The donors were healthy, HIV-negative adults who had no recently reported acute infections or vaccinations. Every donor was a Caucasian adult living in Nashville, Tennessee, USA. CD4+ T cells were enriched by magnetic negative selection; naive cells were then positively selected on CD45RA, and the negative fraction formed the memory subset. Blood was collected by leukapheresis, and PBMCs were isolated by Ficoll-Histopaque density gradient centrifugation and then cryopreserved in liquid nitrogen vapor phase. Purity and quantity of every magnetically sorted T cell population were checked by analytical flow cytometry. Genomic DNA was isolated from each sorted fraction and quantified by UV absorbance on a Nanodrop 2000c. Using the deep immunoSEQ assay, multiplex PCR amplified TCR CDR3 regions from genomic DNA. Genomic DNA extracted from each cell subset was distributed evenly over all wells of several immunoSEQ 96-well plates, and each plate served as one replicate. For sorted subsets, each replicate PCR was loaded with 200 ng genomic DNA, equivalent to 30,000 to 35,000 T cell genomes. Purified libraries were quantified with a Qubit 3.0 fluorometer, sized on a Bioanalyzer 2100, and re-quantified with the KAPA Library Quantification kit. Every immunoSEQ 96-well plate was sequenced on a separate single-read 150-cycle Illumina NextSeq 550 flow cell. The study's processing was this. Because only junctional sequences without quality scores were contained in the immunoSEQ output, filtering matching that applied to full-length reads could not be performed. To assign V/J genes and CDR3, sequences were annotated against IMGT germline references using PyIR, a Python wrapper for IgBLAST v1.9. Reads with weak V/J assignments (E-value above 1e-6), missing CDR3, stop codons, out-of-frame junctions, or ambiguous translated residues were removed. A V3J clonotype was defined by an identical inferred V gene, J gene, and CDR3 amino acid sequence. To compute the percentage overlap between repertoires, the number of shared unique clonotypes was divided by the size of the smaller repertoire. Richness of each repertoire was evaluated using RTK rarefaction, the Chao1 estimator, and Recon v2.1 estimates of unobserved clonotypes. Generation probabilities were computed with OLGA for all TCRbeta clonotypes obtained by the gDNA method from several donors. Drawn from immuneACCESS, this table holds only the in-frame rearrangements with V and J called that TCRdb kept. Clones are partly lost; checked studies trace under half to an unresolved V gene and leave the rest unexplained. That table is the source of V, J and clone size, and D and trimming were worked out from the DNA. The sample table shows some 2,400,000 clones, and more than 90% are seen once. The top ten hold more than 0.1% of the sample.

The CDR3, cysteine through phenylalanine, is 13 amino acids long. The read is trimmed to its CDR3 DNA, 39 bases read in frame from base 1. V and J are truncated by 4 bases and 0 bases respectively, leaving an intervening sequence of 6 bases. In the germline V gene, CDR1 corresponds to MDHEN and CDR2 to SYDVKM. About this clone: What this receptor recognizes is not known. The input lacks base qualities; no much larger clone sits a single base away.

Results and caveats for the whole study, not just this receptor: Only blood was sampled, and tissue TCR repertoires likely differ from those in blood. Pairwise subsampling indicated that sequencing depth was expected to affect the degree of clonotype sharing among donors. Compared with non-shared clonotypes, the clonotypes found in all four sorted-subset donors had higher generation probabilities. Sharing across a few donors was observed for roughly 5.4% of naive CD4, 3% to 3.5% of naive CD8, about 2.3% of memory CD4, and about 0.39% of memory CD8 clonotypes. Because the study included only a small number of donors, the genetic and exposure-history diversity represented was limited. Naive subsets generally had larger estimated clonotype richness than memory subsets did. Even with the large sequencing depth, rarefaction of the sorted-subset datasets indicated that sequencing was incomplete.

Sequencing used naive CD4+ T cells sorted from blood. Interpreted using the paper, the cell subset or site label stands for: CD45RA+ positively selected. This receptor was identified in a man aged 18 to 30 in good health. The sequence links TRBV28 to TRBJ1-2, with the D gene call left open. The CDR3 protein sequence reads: CASSSGSNYGYTF. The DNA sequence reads TGTGCCAGCAGTTCCGGTTCTAACTATGGCTACACCTTC.